These 23 T cell receptor beta chains share one sample of origin, sequenced in a study of CXCR3-negative and CXCR3-positive naive CD8 T cells. TRB cDNA libraries were made by UMI-labeled 5' RACE. TCRdb reprocessed the 5' RACE reads, keeping one entry per CDR3 protein, no DNA. In total, the table holds about 120,000 distinct CDR3 sequences. The sample comprised naive CXCR3- CD8+ T cells from blood. Subset given: CD45RO-CCR7+CD27+CD95- naive CD8+ T cells lacking CXCR3 (TNR3-). These receptor sequences come from a human donor in good health. Some clones in this sample may be carry-over from other donors' samples.

The chain recombines TRBV7-3 with TRBJ1-1; the TRBD1 assignment by TCRdb is unverifiable without DNA. Germline V gives CDR1 SGHTA, CDR2 FQGTGA. There are 14 residues in the CDR3. The CDR3 sequence is CASSLEGQNTEAFF.

The CDR3 reads CASSFGSGGLSSYEQYF. The genes are TRBV28 and TRBJ2-7; TCRdb proposes TRBD2, but this gene call is untestable without DNA. The CDR3 covers 17 residues. In germline, CDR1 is MDHEN, CDR2 SYDVKM. The whole variable domain, filled in from reference TRBV28 and TRBJ2-7, reads DVKVTQSSRYLVKRTGEKVFLECVQDMDHENMFWYRQDPGLGLRLIYFSYDVKMKEKGDIPEGYSVSREKKERFSLILESASTNQTSMYLCASSFGSGGLSSYEQYFGPGTRLTVT.

V is TRBV6-4 and J is TRBJ2-1. The CDR3 runs to 15 residues. CDR1 and CDR2 from the germline V gene are MRHNA and SNTAGT. The CDR3 sequence: CASSDDLDFPNEQFF.

This chain joins TRBV24-1 and TRBJ2-1; TCRdb selects TRBD1, and the lack of DNA leaves this call unchecked. In germline, CDR1 is KGHDR, CDR2 SFDVKD. This CDR3 contains 14 residues. CDR3 region: CATSVGQTYNEQFF.

The chain uses TRBV7-9 and TRBJ2-2. In germline, CDR1 is SEHNR, CDR2 FQNEAQ (reference sequence). The CDR3 spans 13 residues. The CDR3 protein is CASRKSNTGELFF.

The chain couples TRBV12-3 or TRBV12-4 to TRBJ2-6; TCRdb indicates TRBD1, and absent DNA this call remains unverified. The CDR3 has 16 residues. The CDR3 protein is CASSPLGANGANVLTF.

The chain combines TRBV6-2 or TRBV6-3 with TRBJ2-2. Germline V lookup: CDR1 MNHEY, CDR2 SVGEGT. The length of the CDR3 is 16 residues. The CDR3 region is CASSYVGSPNTGELFF.

The rearrangement links TRBV5-1 to TRBJ1-5; the D call from TCRdb, TRBD1, cannot be confirmed without DNA. CDR3 length equals 15 residues. Germline V gene sequence: CDR1 SGHRS, CDR2 YFSETQ. Here the CDR3 reads CASSLSGQGNQPQHF.

The chain has TRBV29-1 and TRBJ2-1; the TCRdb call, TRBD1, lacks DNA for checking. This CDR3 is built from 14 residues. The germline CDR1 and CDR2 sequences are SQVTM and ANQGSEA. CDR3 residues: CSVEGAGGDNEQFF.

This chain joins TRBV12-3 or TRBV12-4 and TRBJ1-5; the D call of TRBD1 rests on TCRdb alone, since no DNA is present to check it. This CDR3 contains 15 residues. CDR3 sequence: CASSPPGGAHQPQHF.

The V call is TRBV4-1, the J call TRBJ2-3; as DNA is missing, the TRBD1 call by TCRdb cannot be tested. This CDR3 is built from 14 residues. Per germline, CDR1 MGHRA and CDR2 YSYEKL. The CDR3 loop is CASRMGAVTDTQYF.

The V gene is TRBV20-1, the J gene TRBJ1-5. The CDR3 covers 14 residues. From germline, CDR1 is DFQATT and CDR2 SNEGSKA (reference sequence). CDR3 amino acids: CSAGSRLGNQPQHF.

The V gene is TRBV15, the J gene TRBJ2-7; TCRdb names TRBD1, which stays unverified in the absence of DNA. CDR3 length: 17 amino acids. CDR1 is LNHNV, CDR2 YYDKDF, per germline (reference sequence). Here the CDR3 reads CATSRWPSDRAGYEQYF.

This chain joins TRBV11-3 and TRBJ2-1; TCRdb proposes TRBD2, but this gene call is untestable without DNA. The CDR3 contains 13 residues. Germline V lookup: CDR1 SGHNT, CDR2 YENEEA. This chain's CDR3 is CASSLVASDQQFF.

The rearrangement joins TRBV12-3 or TRBV12-4 to TRBJ1-1. The CDR3 has 13 residues. CDR3 region: CASVARFTTEAFF.

The chain recombines TRBV29-1 with TRBJ2-7; the TCRdb D gene call, TRBD1, has no DNA to confirm it. The CDR3 is 12 amino acids. Germline V gene lookup returns CDR1 SQVTM and CDR2 ANQGSEA. Here the CDR3 reads CSVEDRGAEQYF.

The chain recombines TRBV7-6 with TRBJ2-7; TCRdb designates TRBD2, a call that cannot be tested without DNA. CDR1 and CDR2 (germline): SGHVS, FNYEAQ. There are 16 residues in the CDR3. This CDR3 is CASSSNRDSNPYEQYF.

The rearrangement links TRBV29-1 to TRBJ2-3. The CDR3 covers 12 residues. The germline CDR1 and CDR2 sequences are SQVTM and ANQGSEA. The CDR3 loop reads CSLVSYTDTQYF.

V and J are TRBV5-5 and TRBJ1-4. The CDR3 runs 12 residues. Germline lookup yields CDR1 SGHKS and CDR2 YYEKEE (reference sequence). CDR3: CASSFFEEKLFF.

The rearrangement links TRBV6-5 to TRBJ1-2. Germline values: CDR1 MNHEY, CDR2 SVGAGI. The CDR3 has 13 amino acids. The CDR3 reads CASSYSINYGYTF.

The V call is TRBV29-1, the J call TRBJ2-7; TCRdb's D gene call, TRBD2, goes unchecked for lack of DNA. CDR1 is SQVTM, CDR2 ANQGSEA, per germline. CDR3 size: 15 residues. The CDR3 is CSVEMSTSDYYEQYF.

This rearrangement joins TRBV28 to TRBJ1-2. The germline gives CDR1 MDHEN, CDR2 SYDVKM. The CDR3 totals 13 residues. CDR3 loop: CASRGLPSGGYTF.

The chain is built from TRBV12-3 or TRBV12-4 and TRBJ2-1; checking the TCRdb D call of TRBD2 is not possible without DNA. This CDR3 is built from 16 residues. CDR3 protein: CASSQGLAGPYNEQFF.